The TCR beta chain described here comes from a study of shared clonotypes between healthy human individuals (dated by TCRdb to the early 2020s). Describing the broader study: The cohort included a few men and a couple of women between 18 and 49 years of age. Per donor, three plates each were used for CD4 naive and CD4 memory, two for CD8 naive, and one for CD8 memory. To estimate repertoire size and how much clonotypes are shared between individuals, the study performed deep sequencing of blood TCR repertoires from roughly five healthy adults. To increase sequencing depth and limit assay-specific biases, different laboratories used diverse techniques to prepare libraries and sequence TCR repertoires. Each donor's leukapheresis produced roughly between about 0.85 and 10 billion PBMCs. The study at large found these results: Sampling was limited to blood, and TCR repertoires in tissue likely differ from TCR repertoires in blood. Clonotypes shared by all four sorted-subset donors showed higher generation probabilities than non-shared clonotypes. Pairwise subsampling led to the expectation that sequencing depth would affect the degree of clonotype sharing among donors. Sharing across a few donors was observed for approximately 5% of naive CD4, 3% to 3.5% of naive CD8, roughly 2.4% of memory CD4, and about 0.4% of memory CD8 clonotypes. Even with the large sequencing depth, rarefaction of the sorted-subset datasets indicated that sequencing was incomplete. Because the study included only a small number of donors, the genetic and exposure-history diversity represented was limited. Larger estimated clonotype richness was generally found for naive subsets than for memory subsets.

In the case of this clone: The target of this receptor is not known. No quality values exist for individual bases; no much larger clone is one base distant.

Using the deep immunoSEQ assay, TCR CDR3 regions were amplified from genomic DNA by multiplex PCR. Genomic DNA extracted from each cell subset was distributed evenly over all wells of several immunoSEQ 96-well plates, and each plate served as one replicate. For sorted subsets, around 200 ng genomic DNA, equal to tens of thousands of T cell genomes, was loaded into each replicate PCR. The purified libraries were quantified using a Qubit 3.0 fluorometer, sized with a Bioanalyzer 2100, and then quantified again using the KAPA Library Quantification kit. Every immunoSEQ 96-well plate was sequenced on a dedicated single-read 150-cycle Illumina NextSeq 550 flow cell. On the authors' methods: Because the immunoSEQ output included only junctional sequences and no quality scores, the filtering could not be the same as the filtering used for full-length reads. Sequences were annotated with PyIR, a Python wrapper for IgBLAST v1.9, using IMGT germline references to assign V/J genes and CDR3. Reads were filtered out if the reads had weak V/J assignments (E-value above 1e-6), no CDR3, stop codons, out-of-frame junctions, or ambiguous translated residues. A V3J clonotype was defined by an identical inferred V gene, J gene, and CDR3 amino acid sequence. Percentage overlap between repertoires was calculated by dividing the number of shared unique clonotypes by the size of the smaller repertoire. Richness of each repertoire was evaluated using RTK rarefaction, the Chao1 estimator, and Recon v2.1 estimates of unobserved clonotypes. For all TCRbeta clonotypes obtained by the gDNA method from a few donors, generation probabilities were computed with OLGA. TCRdb re-hosts the immuneACCESS table, in-frame sequences only. Its copies lack some clones; in the studies checked, an unresolved V gene accounts for under half of them, and the cause for the rest is not known. Clonal size and the V and J genes are those of that table, whereas D and trimming came from the DNA. This sample comprises approximately 1,500,000 clones, about 96% of them detected only once. Together, the top ten hold approximately 1.1% of the sample.

Per the germline V gene, SGHRS is the CDR1 and YFSETQ is the CDR2. The CDR3 spans 14 residues, from the cysteine through the phenylalanine. Just CDR3 DNA is preserved here, 42 bases in frame from base 1. The junction carries 11 bases between V and J, which are trimmed by 4 bases and 1 base respectively. The donors were healthy, HIV-negative adults with no recently reported acute infections or vaccinations. All donors were Caucasian adults living in Nashville, Tennessee, USA. CD4+ T cells were enriched by magnetic negative selection; naive cells were then positively selected on CD45RA, and the negative fraction formed the memory subset. Blood was obtained by leukapheresis, after which PBMCs were separated by Ficoll-Histopaque density gradient centrifugation and cryopreserved in liquid nitrogen vapor phase. Purity and quantity of every magnetically sorted T cell population were checked by analytical flow cytometry. Genomic DNA was isolated from each sorted fraction and quantified by UV absorbance on a Nanodrop 2000c.

The chain was built from TRBV5-1 and TRBJ2-5, with a tentative D call of TRBD1 or TRBD2, each matching 6 bases. Sequencing was performed on naive CD4+ T cells sorted from blood. The cell subset or site label here, explained by the study, means: CD45RA+ positively selected. The sequence derives from a man aged 30-40 years in good health. The DNA reads as follows: TGCGCCAGCAGCCCAGGGGACTTCCAAGAGACCCAGTACTTC. This is translated as CASSPGDFQETQYF.